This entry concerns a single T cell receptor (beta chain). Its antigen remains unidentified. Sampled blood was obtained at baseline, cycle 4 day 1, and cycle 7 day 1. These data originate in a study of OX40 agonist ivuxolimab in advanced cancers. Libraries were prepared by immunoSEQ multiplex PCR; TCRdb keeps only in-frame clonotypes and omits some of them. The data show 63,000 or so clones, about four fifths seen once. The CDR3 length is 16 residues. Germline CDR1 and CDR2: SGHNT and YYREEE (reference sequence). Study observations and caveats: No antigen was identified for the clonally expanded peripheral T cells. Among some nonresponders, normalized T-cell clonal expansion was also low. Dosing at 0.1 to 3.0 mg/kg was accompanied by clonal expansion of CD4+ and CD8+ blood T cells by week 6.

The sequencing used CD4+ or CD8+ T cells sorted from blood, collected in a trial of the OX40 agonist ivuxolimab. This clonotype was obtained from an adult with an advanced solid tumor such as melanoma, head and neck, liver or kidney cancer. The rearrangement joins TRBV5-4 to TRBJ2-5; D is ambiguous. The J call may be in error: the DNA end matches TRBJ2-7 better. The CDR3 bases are TGTGCCAGCAGCTTCCTAGGTAGCACTGACTCCTACGAGCAGTACTTC. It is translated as CASSFLGSTDSYEQYF.